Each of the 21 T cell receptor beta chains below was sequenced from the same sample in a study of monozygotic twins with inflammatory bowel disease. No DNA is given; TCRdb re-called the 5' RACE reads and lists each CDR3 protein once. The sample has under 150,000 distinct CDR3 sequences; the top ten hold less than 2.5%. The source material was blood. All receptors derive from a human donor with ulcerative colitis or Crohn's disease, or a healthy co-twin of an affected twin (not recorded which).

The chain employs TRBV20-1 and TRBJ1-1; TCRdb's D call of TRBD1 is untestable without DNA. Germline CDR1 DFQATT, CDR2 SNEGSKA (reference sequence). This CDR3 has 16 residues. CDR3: CSARETPDREDTEAFF.

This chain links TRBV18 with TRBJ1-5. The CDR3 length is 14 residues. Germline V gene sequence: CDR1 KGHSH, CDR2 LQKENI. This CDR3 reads CVSSPSISNQPQHF. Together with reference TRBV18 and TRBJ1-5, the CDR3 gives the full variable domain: NAGVMQNPRHLVRRRGQEARLRCSPMKGHSHVYWYRQLPEEGLKFMVYLQKENIIDESGMPKERFSAEFPKEGPSILRIQQVVRGDSAAYFCVSSPSISNQPQHFGDGTRLSIL.

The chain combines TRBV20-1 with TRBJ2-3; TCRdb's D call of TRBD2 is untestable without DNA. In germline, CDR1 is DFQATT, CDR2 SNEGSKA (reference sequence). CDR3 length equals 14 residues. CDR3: CSALLAGVTDTQYF.

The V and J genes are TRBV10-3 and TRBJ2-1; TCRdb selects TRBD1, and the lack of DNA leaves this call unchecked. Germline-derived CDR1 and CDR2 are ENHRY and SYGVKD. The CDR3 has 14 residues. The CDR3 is CAISPGGDLYEQFF.

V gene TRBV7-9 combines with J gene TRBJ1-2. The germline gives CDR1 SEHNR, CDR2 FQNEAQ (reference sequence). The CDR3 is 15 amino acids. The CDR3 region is CASSSDGSINYGYTF.

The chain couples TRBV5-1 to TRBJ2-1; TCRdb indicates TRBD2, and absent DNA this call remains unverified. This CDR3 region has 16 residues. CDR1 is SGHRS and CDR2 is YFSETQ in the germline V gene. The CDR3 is CASSTGLAGDYNEQFF.

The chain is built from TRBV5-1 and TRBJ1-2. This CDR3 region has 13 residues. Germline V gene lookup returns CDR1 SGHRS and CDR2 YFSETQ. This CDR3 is CASSLDGGGGYTF.

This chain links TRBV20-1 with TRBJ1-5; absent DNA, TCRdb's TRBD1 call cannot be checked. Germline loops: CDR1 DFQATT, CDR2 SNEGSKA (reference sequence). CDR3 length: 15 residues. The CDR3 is CSARVGGGSNQPQHF.

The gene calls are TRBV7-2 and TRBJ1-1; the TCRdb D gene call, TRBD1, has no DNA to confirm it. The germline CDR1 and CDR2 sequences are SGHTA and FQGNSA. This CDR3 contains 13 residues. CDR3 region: CASSSLRGTEAFF.

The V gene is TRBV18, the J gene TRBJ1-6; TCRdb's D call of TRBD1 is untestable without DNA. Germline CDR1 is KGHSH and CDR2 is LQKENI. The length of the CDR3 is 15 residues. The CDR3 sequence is CASSRGQEQNSPLHF.

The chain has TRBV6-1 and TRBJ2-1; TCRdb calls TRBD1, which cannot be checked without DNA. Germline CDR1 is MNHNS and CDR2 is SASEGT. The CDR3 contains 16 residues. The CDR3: CASTLPLAGGYNEQFF.

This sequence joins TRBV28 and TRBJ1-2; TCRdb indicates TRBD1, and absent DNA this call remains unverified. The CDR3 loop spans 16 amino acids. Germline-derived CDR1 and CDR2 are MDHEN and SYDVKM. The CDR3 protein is CASSSTGFGTLYGYTF.

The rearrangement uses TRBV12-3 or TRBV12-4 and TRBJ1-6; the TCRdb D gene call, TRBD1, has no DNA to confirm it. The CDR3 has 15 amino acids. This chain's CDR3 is CASSPPRGVNSPLHF.

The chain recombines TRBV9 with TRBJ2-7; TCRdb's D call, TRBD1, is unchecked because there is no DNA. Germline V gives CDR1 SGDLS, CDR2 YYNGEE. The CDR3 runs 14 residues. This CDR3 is CASSVDPEGGEQYF.

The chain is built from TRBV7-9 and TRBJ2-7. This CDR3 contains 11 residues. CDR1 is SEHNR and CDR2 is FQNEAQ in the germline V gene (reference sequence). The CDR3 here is CASTLDYEQYF.

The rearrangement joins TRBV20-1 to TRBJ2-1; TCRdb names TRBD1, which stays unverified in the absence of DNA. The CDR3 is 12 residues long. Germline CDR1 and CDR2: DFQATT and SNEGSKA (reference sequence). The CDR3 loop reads CSPPRPRSEQFF.

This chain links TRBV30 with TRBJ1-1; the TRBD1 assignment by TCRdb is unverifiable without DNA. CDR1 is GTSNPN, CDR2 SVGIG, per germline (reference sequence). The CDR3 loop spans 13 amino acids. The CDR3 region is CAWRTWGLTEAFF.

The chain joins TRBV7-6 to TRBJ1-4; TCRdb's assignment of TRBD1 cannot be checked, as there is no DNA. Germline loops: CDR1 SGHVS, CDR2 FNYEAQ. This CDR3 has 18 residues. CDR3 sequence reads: CASSPSTTRGRSNEKLFF.

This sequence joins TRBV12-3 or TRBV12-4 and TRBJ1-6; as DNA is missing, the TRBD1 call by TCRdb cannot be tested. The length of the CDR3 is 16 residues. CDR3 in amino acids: CASRDSLISYNSPLHF.

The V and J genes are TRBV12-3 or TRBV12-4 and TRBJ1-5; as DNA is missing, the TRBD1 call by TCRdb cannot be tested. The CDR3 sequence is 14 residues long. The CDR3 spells CASSTGTVVGPQHF.

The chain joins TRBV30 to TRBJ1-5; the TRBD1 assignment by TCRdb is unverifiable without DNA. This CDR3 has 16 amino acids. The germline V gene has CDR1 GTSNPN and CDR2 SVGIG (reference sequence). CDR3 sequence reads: CAWSGTRGFSNQPQHF.